One T cell receptor (beta chain) is described in this entry. Antigen: not known. The data stem from a study of post-analysis software for immune sequencing data. The study, taken as a whole, reports: TRBV5-6, TRBV5-1 and TRBV20-1 were among four or five TRBV segments more frequent in patients than controls.

This CDR3 is built from 11 residues. Per germline, CDR1 SQVTM and CDR2 ANQGSEA. V was shortened by 7 bases and J by 7 bases, with 11 bases between the two germline ends. TCR beta cDNA libraries included unique molecular identifiers. TCRdb ran MiXCR on the PCR reads and lists one entry per CDR3 protein. Of hundreds of thousands of distinct CDR3 sequences detected, 30% to 45% appear once; the ten largest clones hold under 9%. Input material: blood. This sequence joins TRBV29-1 and TRBJ2-1; unclear D gene. The receptor comes from a girl aged 2 to 10 with multiple sclerosis. CDR3 protein: CSAGSLNEQFF. The CDR3, as DNA: TGCAGCGCTGGCTCACTTAATGAGCAGTTCTTC.